The next 14 T cell receptor beta chains were all read from a single sample in a study of quantifying T cell responses using KT2 cells. Looking at the study overall: cDNA was made from DNase-treated RNA using alpha and beta constant primers.

The cDNA 3' end received a ligated oligonucleotide with a UMI. The first PCR ran 4 to 5 cycles with an equimolar RC1.1 and RC1.2 beta primer mix. TCRdb analysed the UMI-ligation and nested PCR reads with MiXCR anew, one entry per CDR3 protein. The data hold approximately 50,000 distinct CDR3 sequences, with 11% observed a single time. Sequenced material: PBMCs spiked with cells of the T cell clone KT2. These receptor sequences come from a human donor.

This clonotype has a count of ten or more. The V call is TRBV2, the J call TRBJ1-5; D not certain. The V end was cut by 4 bases, the J end by 7 bases, with 11 bases between. The CDR3 loop spans 13 amino acids. The germline V gene encodes CDR1 SNHLY and CDR2 FYNNEI. The CDR3 DNA reads TGTGCCAGCAGTGTAGGGATGGAACAGCCCCAGCATTTT. The encoded protein is CASSVGMEQPQHF.

This clonotype was picked up a small number of times. V is TRBV7-2 and J is TRBJ2-1; 7 bases align to TRBD2. Germline V lookup: CDR1 SGHTA, CDR2 FQGNSA. CDR3 length equals 17 residues. V lost 3 bases, J lost 0 bases, and 8 bases stayed unmatched. CDR3 DNA sequence: TGTGCCAGCAGCTTTCTATGGGGGGGGAGCTCCTACAATGAGCAGTTCTTC. Its translation: CASSFLWGGSSYNEQFF.

The table lists this clonotype with a few counts. This chain connects TRBV11-3 to TRBJ2-1; 7 positions match TRBD2. Looked up from germline, CDR1 is SGHNT and CDR2 is YENEEA. V was clipped by 5 bases and J by 0 bases; unmatched bases: 4. This CDR3 comprises 15 residues. The CDR3 sequence is CASSPLAYSYNEQFF. DNA of the CDR3: TGTGCCAGCAGCCCACTAGCGTACTCCTACAATGAGCAGTTCTTC. Based on the CDR3 plus reference TRBV11-3 and TRBJ2-1, the full variable domain is EAGVVQSPRYKIIEKKQPVAFWCNPISGHNTLYWYLQNLGQGPELLIRYENEEAVDDSQLPKDRFSAERLKGVDSTLKIQPAELGDSAVYLCASSPLAYSYNEQFFGPGTRLTVL.

This clonotype was recorded at least ten times. CDR3 loop: CASSWAGGTVTGELFF. In DNA, the CDR3 is TGTGCCAGCAGCTGGGCCGGGGGGACAGTAACCGGGGAGCTGTTTTTT. This chain joins TRBV5-4 and TRBJ2-2, with D perhaps assigned TRBD1 or TRBD2 (7 bases each). This CDR3 contains 16 residues. CDR1 SGHNT and CDR2 YYREEE come from the germline V gene (reference sequence). Trimming took 3 bases from V and 5 from J, leaving 17 bases between them. The whole variable domain, filled in from reference TRBV5-4 and TRBJ2-2, reads ETGVTQSPTHLIKTRGQQVTLRCSSQSGHNTVSWYQQALGQGPQFIFQYYREEENGRGNFPPRFSGLQFPNYSSELNVNALELDDSALYLCASSWAGGTVTGELFFGEGSRLTVL.

This clonotype was detected only a few times. The chain joins TRBV6-5 to TRBJ2-1, with D perhaps TRBD2 (5 bases). V lost 4 bases, J lost 5 bases, and 6 bases lay in between. Germline CDR1 MNHEY, CDR2 SVGAGI. CDR3 length: 12 amino acids. The DNA of the CDR3 is TGTGCCAGCAGTTCACTAGACAATGAGCAGTTCTTC. Translating gives CASSSLDNEQFF.

V and J are TRBV5-1 and TRBJ1-2; TRBD1 might be the D (6 bases). The CDR3 runs 15 residues. The germline V gene encodes CDR1 SGHRS and CDR2 YFSETQ. V was clipped by 4 bases and J by 2 bases, with 15 bases between them. CDR3 coding DNA: TGCGCCAGCAGCCCCGGGGGCACGATGAACTATGGCTACACCTTC. This sequence encodes CASSPGGTMNYGYTF.

The chain recombines TRBV7-9 with TRBJ1-2, with 9 bases aligning to TRBD1. The CDR3 has 18 residues. V shed 5 bases, J shed 2 bases, and the junction held 15 bases outside the gene matches. CDR1 and CDR2 from the germline V gene are SEHNR and FQNEAQ (reference sequence). CDR3: CASSQRRDREEVNYGYTF. In nucleotides, the CDR3 is TGTGCCAGCAGCCAGCGACGGGACAGGGAGGAAGTAAACTATGGCTACACCTTC.

This clonotype was seen a handful of times. The genes are TRBV12-3 or TRBV12-4 and TRBJ2-7; 8 nucleotides line up with TRBD2. V lost 6 bases to trimming and J lost 2 bases; unmatched junction nucleotides: 9. This CDR3 region has 15 residues. The CDR3 is CASRRPGLGAYEQYF. In nucleotides, the CDR3 is TGTGCCAGCAGGCGCCCGGGACTAGGGGCCTACGAGCAGTACTTC.

This clonotype has a count of ten or more. The chain recombines TRBV27 with TRBJ2-1; 7 bases match TRBD2. Looked up from germline, CDR1 is MNHEY and CDR2 is SMNVEV (reference sequence). J lost 6 bases, V lost 6 bases, and 2 bases had no gene match. The CDR3 has 12 residues. CDR3 region: CASRGGSNEQFF. CDR3 coding DNA: TGTGCCAGCAGGGGGGGGAGCAATGAGCAGTTCTTC.

This clonotype was picked up a small number of times. The chain is built from TRBV9 and TRBJ1-1; the match to TRBD1 covers 7 bases. The CDR3 totals 12 residues. The germline gives CDR1 SGDLS, CDR2 YYNGEE. The junction had 3 bases not matched to a gene; V was cut back by 6 bases and J by 4 bases. For the CDR3, the DNA is TGTGCCAGCATTGCAGGGGGCACTGAAGCTTTCTTT. Amino acid sequence: CASIAGGTEAFF.

This clonotype was found many times. V and J are TRBV12-3 or TRBV12-4 and TRBJ1-5; a possible D gene is TRBD1 (5 bases). V lost 4 bases and J 5 bases, leaving 12 bases between the germline ends. The CDR3 totals 14 residues. CDR3 loop: CASSSGELHQPQHF. The CDR3 DNA sequence: TGTGCCAGCAGTTCGGGGGAACTGCATCAGCCCCAGCATTTT.

This clonotype was detected a few times. V and J are TRBV7-9 and TRBJ1-1; 9 bases fit TRBD1. CDR1 is SEHNR and CDR2 is FQNEAQ in the germline V gene (reference sequence). CDR3 length: 19 amino acids. V gave up 0 bases and J gave up 1 base; unmatched junction bases: 12. The DNA for the CDR3 is TGTGCCAGCAGCTTAGCTTCCTTTTTTGACAGGGGGGAGAACACTGAAGCTTTCTTT. This encodes CASSLASFFDRGENTEAFF.

The table lists this clonotype with a few counts. J is TRBJ1-1 and V is TRBV7-2; D unclear. The CDR3 contains 14 residues. The germline V and J ends were trimmed by 4 bases and 1 base, with 10 bases remaining between them. Germline V gene data show CDR1 as SGHTA and CDR2 as FQGNSA. CDR3 sequence reads: CASSSGRSNTEAFF. CDR3 sequence (DNA): TGTGCCAGCAGCTCGGGCAGATCGAACACTGAAGCTTTCTTT.

The CDR3 sequence: CASSQVQDSPNEKLFF. The CDR3 nucleotides are TGCGCCAGCAGCCAAGTCCAGGACTCACCTAATGAAAAACTGTTTTTT. The chain couples TRBV4-1 to TRBJ1-4; D unclear. The V gene lost 1 base and the J gene lost 3 bases, with 12 bases spanning the gap. CDR1 is MGHRA and CDR2 is YSYEKL in the germline V gene. The CDR3 runs 16 residues.